These 6 T cell receptor beta chains share one sample of origin, sequenced in a study of blood T cell repertoires in COVID-19. Sequenced by immunoSEQ multiplex PCR; TCRdb stores in-frame clones only, minus some. The table includes roughly 170,000 clones, around 80% detected once. Sequences were obtained from PBMCs or T cells enriched from blood (not recorded which). The receptors stem from a woman between 45 and 60 years old who had recovered from COVID-19.

This chain links TRBV15 with TRBJ2-3; no clear D. The CDR3 has 12 amino acids. CDR1 and CDR2 (germline): LNHNV, YYDKDF (reference sequence). V dropped 3 bases and J dropped 2 bases, with 3 bases sitting between them. The CDR3 loop reads CATSSYTDTQYF. In DNA, the CDR3 is TGTGCCACCAGCAGCTACACAGATACGCAGTATTTT.

V gene TRBV6-5 combines with J gene TRBJ2-3; 7 nucleotides agree with TRBD2. The J segment lost 0 bases and the V segment lost 7 bases, leaving 7 bases of the junction unmatched. This CDR3 region has 15 residues. Germline V lookup: CDR1 MNHEY, CDR2 SVGAGI. The CDR3 DNA follows: TGTGCCAGCAAGAGGCTAGCGGCTAGCACAGATACGCAGTATTTT. Translated, it gives CASKRLAASTDTQYF.

The CDR3 coding sequence is TGCGCCAGCAACAAGGGGGATATGGGTGAAGCTTTCTTT. It specifies CASNKGDMGEAFF. V usage is TRBV5-1 and J usage is TRBJ1-1; possibly TRBD1 for D (6 bases). The CDR3 has 13 residues. V shed 6 bases and J shed 7 bases, with 16 bases lying between them. Germline values: CDR1 SGHRS, CDR2 YFSETQ.

As for this clone: This same CDR3 is encoded by further DNA sequences in the sample. V usage is TRBV7-3 and J usage is TRBJ2-3; D is possibly TRBD1 (5 bases). This CDR3 comprises 14 residues. V lost 5 bases and J lost 3, with 12 bases in between. CDR1 and CDR2 from the germline V gene are SGHTA and FQGTGA. The CDR3 reads CASSPGASTDTQYF. In DNA form, the CDR3 reads TGTGCCAGCAGCCCTGGGGCTTCGACAGATACGCAGTATTTT.

This clone was picked up one time. V usage is TRBV6-5 and J usage is TRBJ1-2; 7 bases are a match to TRBD1. This CDR3 is 14 amino acids long. The V gene's germline CDR1 is MNHEY and CDR2 SVGAGI. The trim removed 2 bases at V and 8 bases at J, leaving 8 bases unmatched. DNA for the CDR3: TGTGCCAGCAGTTACCTAGGGACAGATGGAGGCTACACCTTC. Its translation is CASSYLGTDGGYTF.

This clone was seen just once. The chain couples TRBV7-2 to TRBJ2-3; D uncertain. The ends were cut back, 5 bases at V and 4 bases at J, with 10 bases in the middle. CDR3 length: 13 residues. The germline V gene has CDR1 SGHTA and CDR2 FQGNSA. The CDR3 DNA sequence: TGTGCCAGCAGCCCTTTACTTCCAGATACGCAGTATTTT. Translating gives CASSPLLPDTQYF.